Presented here are 3 T cell receptor beta chains from one specimen sequenced in a study of cytomegalovirus exposure and HLA in healthy donors. The PCR employed 60 Vbeta primers together with 13 Jbeta primers. Libraries were prepared by immunoSEQ multiplex PCR; TCRdb keeps only in-frame clonotypes and omits some of them. The listing contains 180,000 or so clones. Material: PBMCs. These TCRs come from a woman under 30 in good health and CMV-seropositive.

V and J are TRBV2 and TRBJ1-3, with 8 bases fitting TRBD1. CDR1 and CDR2 (germline): SNHLY, FYNNEI. This CDR3 contains 17 residues. Unmatched junction bases numbered 6, after V lost 2 bases and J lost 0 bases. Here the CDR3 reads CASSETTGVNSGNTIYF. In DNA, the CDR3 is TGTGCCAGCAGTGAAACGACAGGGGTCAACTCTGGAAACACCATATATTTT. Based on the CDR3 plus reference TRBV2 and TRBJ1-3, the full variable domain is EPEVTQTPSHQVTQMGQEVILRCVPISNHLYFYWYRQILGQKVEFLVSFYNNEISEKSEIFDDQFSVERPDGSNFTLKIRSTKLEDSAMYFCASSETTGVNSGNTIYFGEGSWLTVV.

The chain joins TRBV7-9 to TRBJ2-1; 9 nucleotides align to TRBD2. The CDR3 loop spans 16 amino acids. Germline V lookup: CDR1 SEHNR, CDR2 FQNEAQ (reference sequence). Losses at the gene ends were 2 bases for V and 7 bases for J; bases not matched to a gene: 9. The CDR3 sequence is CASSLNGRLAGNEQFF. CDR3 sequence (DNA): TGTGCCAGCAGCTTAAATGGTCGGCTAGCGGGGAATGAGCAGTTCTTC.

The V call is TRBV6-5, the J call TRBJ1-2; D gene unclear. CDR1 and CDR2 from the germline V gene are MNHEY and SVGAGI. V lost 0 bases to trimming and J lost 1 base, with 6 bases between them. The CDR3 runs to 14 residues. CDR3 in amino acids: CASSYSASNYGYTF. DNA of the CDR3: TGTGCCAGCAGTTACTCGGCCAGTAACTATGGCTACACCTTC.